This TCR beta chain was sequenced in a study of post-analysis software for immune sequencing data. Regarding this clonotype: Its antigen is currently unknown.

The study's findings and limits: Roughly five TRBV segments were more frequent in patients than controls; TRBV5-6, TRBV5-1 and TRBV20-1 belonged to this group.

Unique molecular identifiers were present in the TCR beta cDNA libraries. TCRdb called the PCR reads again in MiXCR, with one record for every CDR3 protein. This sample has a few hundred thousand distinct CDR3 sequences, with approximately 34% found just once. Germline V gene data show CDR1 as SNHLY and CDR2 as FYNNEI. The CDR3 covers 12 residues. With 3 bases removed from V and 3 bases from J, the gap between germline ends came to 5 bases. This clonotype originated in a girl under 18 with multiple sclerosis. V usage is TRBV2 and J usage is TRBJ1-1; the D is unclear. The sequenced sample was blood. In DNA form, the CDR3 reads TGTGCCAGCAGTGATGGAGACACTGAAGCTTTCTTT. Encoded protein: CASSDGDTEAFF.